Given below is one T cell receptor (beta chain) in context. Its antigen is unknown. With the read ending 3 residues before the CDR3 end, the germline J gene is used to fill in that end. This sample is drawn from a study of T cells in women clearing cervical HPV infection. Overall study findings and caveats: TRBV6-7 relative abundance averaged about 0.11% in cases and less than 0.2% in controls. T-cell numbers per sample were unknown and may explain richness differences. CIN3+ cases had significantly higher TCR richness than controls; evenness did not differ.

The ends were cut back, 8 bases at V and 4 bases at J, with 14 bases in the middle. The CDR3 covers 13 residues. Germline V CDR1 and CDR2: SGHVS, FQNEAQ. The data were produced by immunoSEQ multiplex PCR, yet TCRdb's version contains in-frame clones alone and is incomplete. Its listing shows under 20,000 clones. The sequence came from a woman aged 18 to 75 with a cervical HPV16 infection that either progressed to CIN3+ or cleared (not recorded which). Specimen: blood buffy coat. This chain uses TRBV7-8 with TRBJ1-1; maybe TRBD1 (5 bases). The DNA read from the CDR3 is TGTGCCAGCCGGAAGGCAGGGTCCACTGAA. It is translated as CASRKAGSTE. The complete CDR3 protein is CASRKAGSTEAFF.